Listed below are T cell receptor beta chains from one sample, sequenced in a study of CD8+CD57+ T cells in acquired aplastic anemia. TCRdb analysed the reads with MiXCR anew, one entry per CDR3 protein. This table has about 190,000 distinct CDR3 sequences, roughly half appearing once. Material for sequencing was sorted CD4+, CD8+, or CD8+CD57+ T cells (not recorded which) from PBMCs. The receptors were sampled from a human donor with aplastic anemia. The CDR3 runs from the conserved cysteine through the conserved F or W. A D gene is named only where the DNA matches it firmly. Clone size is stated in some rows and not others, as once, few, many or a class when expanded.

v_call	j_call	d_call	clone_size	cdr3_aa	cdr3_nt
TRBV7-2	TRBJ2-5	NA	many	CASSPERDQETQYF	TGTGCCAGCAGCCCCGAGCGGGACCAAGAGACCCAGTACTTC
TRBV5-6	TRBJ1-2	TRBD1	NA	CASSPLRTGDGYTF	TGTGCCAGCTCACCATTAAGGACAGGGGATGGCTACACCTTC
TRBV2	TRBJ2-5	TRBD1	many	CASGDRDQETQYF	TGTGCCAGCGGGGACAGGGACCAAGAGACCCAGTACTTC
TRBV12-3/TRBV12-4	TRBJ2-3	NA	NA	CASERDSLRRTSTDTQYF	TGTGCCAGCGAACGGGACTCCTTGAGGCGTACTAGCACAGATACGCAGTATTTT
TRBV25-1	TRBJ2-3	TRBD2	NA	CASSETGTSGLSSADTRYF	TGTGCCAGCAGTGAAACCGGGACTAGCGGACTCTCTAGCGCAGATACGCGGTATTTT
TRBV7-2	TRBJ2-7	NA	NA	CASTATYEQYF	TGTGCCAGCACGGCAACCTACGAGCAGTACTTC
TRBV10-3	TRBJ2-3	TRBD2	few	CATLRTSGSTDTQYF	TGTGCCACCCTAAGGACTAGCGGGAGCACAGATACGCAGTATTTT
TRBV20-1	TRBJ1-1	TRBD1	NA	CSACEGANTEAFF	TGCAGTGCATGCGAGGGGGCAAACACTGAAGCTTTCTTT
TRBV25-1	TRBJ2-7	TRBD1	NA	CASSEQGQGLSYEQYF	TGTGCCAGCAGTGAACAGGGACAGGGGCTCTCCTACGAGCAGTACTTC
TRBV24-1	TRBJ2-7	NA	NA	CATSVGEQQYF	TGTGCCACCAGTGTAGGGGAGCAGCAGTACTTC
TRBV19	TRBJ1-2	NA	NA	CATGVANYGYTF	TGTGCCACAGGGGTAGCTAACTATGGCTACACCTTC
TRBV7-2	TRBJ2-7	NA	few	CASSSSGIAYEQYF	TGTGCCAGCAGCTCGTCGGGAATCGCCTACGAGCAGTACTTC
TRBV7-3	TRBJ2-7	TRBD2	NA	CASSVSGSHYEQYF	TGTGCCAGCAGCGTTAGCGGGAGTCACTACGAGCAGTACTTC
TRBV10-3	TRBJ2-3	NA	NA	CAISGSTGIDTQYF	TGTGCCATCAGTGGCTCTACAGGGATAGATACGCAGTATTTT
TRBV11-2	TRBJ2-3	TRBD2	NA	CASSTLAGARDTQYF	TGTGCCAGCAGTACACTAGCGGGAGCACGGGATACGCAGTATTTT
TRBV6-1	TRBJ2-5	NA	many	CASRGETQYF	TGTGCCAGCAGGGGGGAGACCCAGTACTTC
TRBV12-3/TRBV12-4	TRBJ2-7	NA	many	CASSRTDYYEQYF	TGTGCCAGCAGCCGTACAGATTACTACGAGCAGTACTTC
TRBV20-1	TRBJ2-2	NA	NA	CSAEAGELFF	TGCAGTGCCGAGGCCGGGGAGCTGTTTTTT
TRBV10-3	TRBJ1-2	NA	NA	CAISESGGYTF	TGTGCCATCAGTGAGTCGGGAGGCTACACCTTC
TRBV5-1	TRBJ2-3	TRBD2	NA	CASSSREGTDTQYF	TGCGCCAGCAGCTCCCGGGAGGGCACAGATACGCAGTATTTT
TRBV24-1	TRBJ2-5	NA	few	CATSDPTPERETQYF	TGTGCCACCAGTGATCCTACCCCGGAGAGGGAGACCCAGTACTTC
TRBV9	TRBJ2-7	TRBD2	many	CASSVGGTSEQYF	TGTGCCAGCAGCGTTGGGGGGACTAGCGAGCAGTACTTC
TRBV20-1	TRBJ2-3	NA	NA	CSASSYSRTGSTDTQYF	TGCAGTGCCAGCAGTTATTCTAGGACGGGCAGCACAGATACGCAGTATTTT
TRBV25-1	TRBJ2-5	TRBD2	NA	CASSEYIASGETQYF	TGTGCCAGCAGTGAATATATCGCTAGCGGAGAGACCCAGTACTTC
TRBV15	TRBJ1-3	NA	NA	CATSRDGDSGNTIYF	TGTGCCACCAGCAGAGATGGAGATTCTGGAAACACCATATATTTT
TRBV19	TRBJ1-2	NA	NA	CASKEGMDYGYTF	TGTGCCAGTAAGGAGGGAATGGACTATGGCTACACCTTC
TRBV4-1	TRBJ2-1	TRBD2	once	CASSQRGLAGDWNEQFF	TGCGCCAGCAGCCAAAGGGGACTAGCGGGAGATTGGAATGAGCAGTTCTTC
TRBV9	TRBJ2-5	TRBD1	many	CASSVRTGGGETQYF	TGTGCCAGCAGCGTACGGACAGGGGGGGGAGAGACCCAGTACTTC
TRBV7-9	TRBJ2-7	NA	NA	CASSPSGRTYEQYF	TGTGCCAGCAGCCCCTCCGGACGGACCTACGAGCAGTACTTC
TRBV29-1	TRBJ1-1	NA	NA	CSVDGRLNTEACF	TGCAGCGTTGACGGTCGGCTGAACACTGAAGCTTGCTTT
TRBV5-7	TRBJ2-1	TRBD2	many	CASSLASGGSYNEQFF	TGTGCCAGCAGCTTGGCTAGCGGGGGTTCCTACAATGAGCAGTTCTTC
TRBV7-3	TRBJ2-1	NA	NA	CASSYDRNNEQFF	TGTGCCAGCAGCTACGACAGAAACAATGAGCAGTTCTTC
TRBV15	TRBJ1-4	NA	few	CATSREGTTTNEKLFF	TGTGCCACCAGCAGAGAGGGGACTACAACTAATGAAAAACTGTTTTTT
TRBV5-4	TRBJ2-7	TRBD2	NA	CASKDSGNYEQYF	TGTGCCAGCAAGGATAGCGGGAACTACGAGCAGTACTTC
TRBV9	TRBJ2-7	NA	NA	CASSAFTGGDEQYF	TGTGCCAGCAGCGCCTTCACAGGGGGGGACGAGCAGTACTTC
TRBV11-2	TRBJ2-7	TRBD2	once	CASSLETGGPCFEQYF	TGTGCCAGCAGCTTGGAAACGGGAGGGCCATGTTTTGAGCAGTACTTC
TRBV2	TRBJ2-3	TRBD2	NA	CASSRLAQSTDTQYF	TGTGCCAGCAGCCGACTAGCGCAAAGCACAGATACGCAGTATTTT
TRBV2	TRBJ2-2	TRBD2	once	CASSLTSGGTGELFF	TGTGCCAGCAGTCTGACTAGCGGGGGCACCGGGGAGCTGTTTTTT